This passage covers 8 T cell receptor beta chains from one sample sequenced in a study of T-cell memory formation after mild COVID-19. TCRdb analysed the 5' RACE reads with MiXCR anew, one entry per CDR3 protein. Of about 340,000 distinct CDR3 sequences listed, around 20% are singletons. The sample comprised PBMCs or a T cell subset sorted from them (not recorded which). These receptors originate from an adult woman who had mild COVID-19 (a few samples of this study predate the infection). Cell type and time point are not known.

This clonotype was detected ten times or more. The genes are TRBV5-4 and TRBJ2-3; D gene unclear. Germline values: CDR1 SGHNT, CDR2 YYREEE (reference sequence). The ends were cut back, 2 bases at V and 1 base at J, with 8 bases in the middle. The CDR3 spans 14 residues. The CDR3 nucleotides read TGTGCCAGCAGCTTTAACATGGGCACAGATACGCAGTATTTT. This encodes CASSFNMGTDTQYF.

The chain employs TRBV7-6 and TRBJ2-2; D assignment may be TRBD1 or TRBD2 (6 bases each). Germline CDR1 SGHVS, CDR2 FNYEAQ. V lost 5 bases and J 3 bases, leaving 16 bases between the germline ends. The CDR3 covers 16 residues. In nucleotides, the CDR3 is TGTGCCAGCAGCAAAACACCGGGGGCGGACACCGGGGAGCTGTTTTTT. This gives the protein CASSKTPGADTGELFF.

This chain joins TRBV7-9 and TRBJ2-1, with D possibly being TRBD2 (6 bases). Trimming removed 5 bases at V and 7 bases at J, with 21 bases between. Germline V CDR1 and CDR2: SEHNR, FQNEAQ (reference sequence). The CDR3 length is 16 residues. CDR3 residues: CASSATPGGGGNEQFF. The CDR3 coding sequence is TGTGCCAGCAGCGCCACCCCCGGGGGTGGAGGAAATGAGCAGTTCTTC. The variable domain in full, with the rest retrieved from reference TRBV7-9 and TRBJ2-1, is DTGVSQNPRHKITKRGQNVTFRCDPISEHNRLYWYRQTLGQGPEFLTYFQNEAQLEKSRLLSDRFSAERPKGSFSTLEIQRTEQGDSAMYLCASSATPGGGGNEQFFGPGTRLTVL.

The chain recombines TRBV20-1 with TRBJ2-7; D is unresolved. Trimming took off 0 bases at V and 2 bases at J, with 17 bases between the two ends. The CDR3 consists of 16 residues. Germline V CDR1 and CDR2: DFQATT, SNEGSKA (reference sequence). In nucleotides, the CDR3 is TGCAGTGCTAGAGATATGCGGCACCCTATTGCCTACGAGCAGTACTTC. Protein sequence: CSARDMRHPIAYEQYF.

The table lists this clonotype with a few counts. This rearrangement joins TRBV7-8 to TRBJ2-5; D is ambiguous. Germline V lookup: CDR1 SGHVS, CDR2 FQNEAQ. The CDR3 has 14 residues. Deletions cut 2 bases from V and 2 bases from J, with 9 bases between. Here the CDR3 reads CASSLQRPQETQYF. The CDR3 DNA follows: TGTGCCAGCAGCTTACAGCGCCCACAAGAGACCCAGTACTTC.

This clonotype has at least ten counts. This chain links TRBV7-9 with TRBJ2-3; D is possibly TRBD1 (5 bases). CDR3 length equals 18 residues. Trimming removed 5 bases from V and 2 bases from J, with 23 bases in between. The germline CDR1 and CDR2 sequences are SEHNR and FQNEAQ (reference sequence). CDR3 loop: CASSPPRDRPFFTDTQYF. CDR3 coding DNA: TGTGCCAGCAGCCCACCGCGCGACAGACCCTTCTTCACAGATACGCAGTATTTT.

This chain links TRBV19 with TRBJ1-1; 9 nucleotides align to TRBD1. J was trimmed by 0 bases and V by 5 bases; bases with no gene match: 1. The CDR3 runs to 14 residues. CDR1 is LNHDA, CDR2 SQIVND, per germline (reference sequence). The CDR3 DNA sequence: TGTGCCAGTAGTGGACAGGGGATGAACACTGAAGCTTTCTTT. Translated: CASSGQGMNTEAFF.

The chain is built from TRBV20-1 and TRBJ2-2; 9 positions match TRBD2. Losses at the gene ends were 4 bases for V and 2 bases for J; bases not matched to a gene: 11. This CDR3 has 17 amino acids. CDR1 and CDR2 from the germline V gene are DFQATT and SNEGSKA (reference sequence). The CDR3 sequence: CSAKDSGRYRNTGELFF. CDR3 in DNA: TGCAGTGCTAAAGACAGCGGGAGGTATCGTAACACCGGGGAGCTGTTTTTT.